These 28 T cell receptor beta chains were sequenced from one sample in a study of a mutant IDH1 vaccine in newly diagnosed glioma. The repertoire was sequenced with immunoSEQ multiplex PCR; TCRdb's copy has only in-frame clones and lacks some. The profile shows about 27,000 clones, 83% of them singletons. Their antigens are not known. The sample's time point: week 35, safety follow-up. Each vaccine dose was 300 ug of mutant IDH1 20-mer peptide, with topical imiquimod. Sequencing used PBMCs, obtained from a glioma patient whose treatment included an IDH1 peptide vaccine. These receptors came from a man aged 25 to 40 with glioma.

This clone was seen more than once but under ten times. This chain uses TRBV4-1 with TRBJ2-7; 9 nucleotides align to TRBD1. CDR1 is MGHRA, CDR2 YSYEKL, per germline. V gave up 4 bases and J gave up 4 bases; unmatched junction bases: 11. The CDR3 length is 16 residues. The DNA of the CDR3 is TGCGCCAGCAGCCCCAGTGATTGGACAGGGGAATACGAGCAGTACTTC. Translating it yields CASSPSDWTGEYEQYF.

The chain's CDR3 is CASRKQGNYGYTF. The CDR3 DNA is TGTGCCAGCAGAAAACAGGGGAACTATGGCTACACCTTC. The V call is TRBV6-5, the J call TRBJ1-2, with 7 bases that match TRBD1. The CDR3 is 13 residues long. The J segment lost 2 bases and the V segment lost 6 bases, leaving 3 bases of the junction unmatched. CDR1 and CDR2 from the germline V gene are MNHEY and SVGAGI.

V is TRBV11-2 and J is TRBJ1-1; D is uncertain. The CDR3 consists of 17 residues. Between the trimmed V and J ends, which lost 0 bases and 0 bases, there was a span of 14 bases. From germline, CDR1 is SGHAT and CDR2 FQNNGV. As DNA, the CDR3 is TGTGCCAGCAGCTTAGATATGGGCAGGCGATTGAACACTGAAGCTTTCTTT. Protein product: CASSLDMGRRLNTEAFF.

This clone was observed a single time. The J gene is TRBJ2-2, the V gene TRBV28; D ambiguous. The CDR3 contains 13 residues. Germline lookup yields CDR1 MDHEN and CDR2 SYDVKM. V was pared by 0 bases and J by 5 bases, with 4 bases between. The CDR3 region has the DNA TGTGCCAGCAGTTTATGGCAGACCGGGGAGCTGTTTTTT. Its protein product is CASSLWQTGELFF.

This chain uses TRBV19 with TRBJ1-2; D remains ambiguous. V dropped 5 bases and J dropped 1 base, with 11 bases sitting between them. CDR1 is LNHDA, CDR2 SQIVND, per germline (reference sequence). CDR3 length equals 14 residues. CDR3 protein: CASSEWSVNYGYTF. DNA for the CDR3: TGTGCCAGTAGTGAGTGGTCGGTTAACTATGGCTACACCTTC.

Only one count was recorded for this clone. The chain uses TRBV7-8 and TRBJ2-7; 7 nucleotides align to TRBD1. V gave up 5 bases and J gave up 10 bases; unmatched junction bases: 11. The CDR3 totals 13 residues. Germline CDR1 is SGHVS and CDR2 is FQNEAQ. Written as DNA, the CDR3 is TGTGCCAGCAGCCATCGGGACAGCCCAGAACAGTACTTC. Protein sequence: CASSHRDSPEQYF.

The J gene is TRBJ2-7, the V gene TRBV9; maybe TRBD1 (6 bases). V was trimmed by 4 bases and J by 2 bases, leaving 16 bases between them. This CDR3 is 15 amino acids long. Per germline, CDR1 SGDLS and CDR2 YYNGEE. CDR3 bases: TGTGCCAGCAGCCCTACACGGACAGTCCCCTACGAGCAGTACTTC. Protein product: CASSPTRTVPYEQYF.

The rearrangement joins TRBV30 to TRBJ2-5; TRBD1 matches 9 bases. The CDR3 is made up of 14 amino acids. The V gene's germline CDR1 is GTSNPN and CDR2 SVGIG (reference sequence). The junction had 5 bases not matched to a gene; V was cut back by 4 bases and J by 2 bases. The CDR3 sequence: CAWKLGQGQETQYF. CDR3 in DNA: TGTGCCTGGAAATTGGGACAGGGTCAAGAGACCCAGTACTTC.

The chain recombines TRBV29-1 with TRBJ1-4, with D uncertain. CDR3 size: 11 residues. V was cut by 7 bases and J by 6 bases, with 9 bases left in between. The germline CDR1 and CDR2 sequences are SQVTM and ANQGSEA. The CDR3, as DNA: TGCAGCGCCTCGGTGGATGAAAAACTGTTTTTT. Translating gives CSASVDEKLFF.

The J gene is TRBJ1-3, the V gene TRBV7-2; D remains unclear. The CDR3 runs 17 residues. In germline, CDR1 is SGHTA, CDR2 FQGNSA. Trimming pared 4 bases from V and 0 bases from J, leaving 16 bases between. CDR3 residues: CASSSSTRSSSGNTIYF. The CDR3 region has the DNA TGTGCCAGCAGCTCCTCGACCAGGTCAAGCTCTGGAAACACCATATATTTT.

The V call is TRBV2, the J call TRBJ1-2, with D perhaps matching TRBD1 (5 bases). From germline, CDR1 is SNHLY and CDR2 FYNNEI. The V gene lost 5 bases and the J gene lost 7 bases, with 20 bases spanning the gap. The CDR3 extends over 15 amino acids. The CDR3 nucleotides are TGTGCCAGCAGTTCAGCCGGGACGGTCCCTCGTGGCTACACCTTC. This gives the protein CASSSAGTVPRGYTF.

The J gene is TRBJ1-5, the V gene TRBV6-5, with D possibly TRBD1 on 6 matching bases. The germline gives CDR1 MNHEY, CDR2 SVGAGI. This CDR3 region has 13 residues. The V end was cut by 5 bases, the J end by 5 bases, with 10 bases between. Written as DNA, the CDR3 is TGTGCCAGCAGTAACAGGGAACATCAGCCCCAGCATTTT. It specifies CASSNREHQPQHF.

The rearrangement uses TRBV5-6 and TRBJ2-1; possibly TRBD1 or TRBD2 for D (5 bases each). Trimming removed 2 bases from V and 2 bases from J, with 8 bases in between. The length of the CDR3 is 14 residues. Germline V gene data show CDR1 as SGHDT and CDR2 as YYEEEE. Here the CDR3 DNA reads TGTGCCAGCAGCTTTAGGGGACCCTACAATGAGCAGTTCTTC. Amino acids: CASSFRGPYNEQFF. The full variable domain, rest sourced from reference TRBV5-6 and TRBJ2-1, is DAGVTQSPTHLIKTRGQQVTLRCSPKSGHDTVSWYQQALGQGPQFIFQYYEEEERQRGNFPDRFSGHQFPNYSSELNVNALLLGDSALYLCASSFRGPYNEQFFGPGTRLTVL.

The V gene is TRBV4-3, the J gene TRBJ2-1, with 8 bases matching TRBD2. The germline V gene has CDR1 LGHNA and CDR2 YSLEER. The CDR3 runs to 17 residues. The ends lost 1 base at V and 0 bases at J; junction bases unmatched: 5. CDR3 in DNA: TGCGCCAGCAGCCAAGGGGATGCGGGGGGCTCCTACAATGAGCAGTTCTTC. Its protein is CASSQGDAGGSYNEQFF.

The chain has TRBV5-6 and TRBJ1-5; D remains unclear. V shed 0 bases and J shed 2 bases, with 6 bases lying between them. The CDR3 sequence is 14 residues long. Germline loops: CDR1 SGHDT, CDR2 YYEEEE. The CDR3 protein is CASSLAGGNQPQHF. CDR3 sequence (DNA): TGTGCCAGCAGCTTGGCCGGAGGCAATCAGCCCCAGCATTTT.

This chain joins TRBV18 and TRBJ1-5, with D unclear. Germline CDR1 is KGHSH and CDR2 is LQKENI. V was cut by 2 bases and J by 4 bases, with 15 bases left in between. The CDR3 sequence is 16 residues long. CDR3 region: CASSPFRGTGNQPQHF. The DNA for the CDR3 is TGTGCCAGCTCACCATTCCGGGGAACGGGGAATCAGCCCCAGCATTTT.

This chain links TRBV5-1 with TRBJ2-7, with 7 bases aligning to TRBD2. CDR3 length: 13 residues. Germline trimming cut 6 bases from V and 5 bases from J; bases unmatched to any gene: 8. Germline CDR1 SGHRS, CDR2 YFSETQ. The CDR3, as DNA: TGCGCCAGCAATACCGGGGGGTCGGACGAGCAGTACTTC. Amino acid sequence: CASNTGGSDEQYF.

The V call is TRBV5-4, the J call TRBJ1-1, with D possibly matching TRBD1 (5 bases). Germline V gene lookup returns CDR1 SGHNT and CDR2 YYREEE (reference sequence). This CDR3 has 14 amino acids. V was cut by 4 bases and J by 5 bases, with 15 bases left in between. The CDR3 bases are TGTGCCAGCAGCGGCGACCGGGGCGGGACTGAAGCTTTCTTT. This encodes CASSGDRGGTEAFF.

The chain carries TRBV7-9 and TRBJ2-7; D is ambiguous. Germline V lookup: CDR1 SEHNR, CDR2 FQNEAQ (reference sequence). This CDR3 comprises 12 residues. The ends were cut back, 5 bases at V and 5 bases at J, with 10 bases in the middle. Here the CDR3 reads CASSPISNEQYF. For the CDR3, the DNA is TGTGCCAGCAGCCCAATTTCGAACGAGCAGTACTTC.

The J gene is TRBJ1-5, the V gene TRBV28; TRBD1 aligns across 9 bases. Germline CDR1 is MDHEN and CDR2 is SYDVKM. Trimming removed 4 bases from V and 5 bases from J; junction bases left unmatched: 6. CDR3 length: 15 residues. CDR3 DNA: TGTGCCAGCAGTTCCTCAGGGACAGGGTATCAGCCCCAGCATTTT. Translation gives CASSSSGTGYQPQHF.

This rearrangement joins TRBV13 to TRBJ1-1, with D uncertain. Trimming cost V 2 bases and J 2 bases, with 9 bases left between them. Germline lookup yields CDR1 PRHDT and CDR2 FYEKMQ (reference sequence). The CDR3 length is 14 residues. The CDR3 sequence: CASSLWAGNTEAFF. In DNA form, the CDR3 reads TGTGCCAGCAGCTTATGGGCAGGAAACACTGAAGCTTTCTTT.

The rearrangement joins TRBV5-3 to TRBJ1-1; D not resolved. TRBV5-3 is an ORF, and what it does is uncertain. This CDR3 comprises 14 residues. V lost 6 bases and J 1 base, leaving 13 bases between the germline ends. CDR3 DNA sequence: TGTGCCAGAAAAACTCCAGAGGGGAACACTGAAGCTTTCTTT. This sequence encodes CARKTPEGNTEAFF.

V usage is TRBV2 and J usage is TRBJ2-1; 14 bases align to TRBD2. V was clipped by 8 bases and J by 1 base; unmatched bases: 7. The germline CDR1 and CDR2 sequences are SNHLY and FYNNEI. The CDR3 spans 17 residues. The CDR3: CASWGTSGGESYNEQFF. The CDR3 nucleotides read TGTGCCAGCTGGGGGACTAGCGGGGGAGAATCCTACAATGAGCAGTTCTTC.

The V call is TRBV29-1, the J call TRBJ2-3; 8 nucleotides line up with TRBD2. The CDR3 contains 15 residues. V gave up 4 bases and J gave up 0 bases; unmatched junction bases: 6. Per germline, CDR1 SQVTM and CDR2 ANQGSEA. In nucleotides, the CDR3 is TGCAGCGTTGTGTTACTAGCGGCTAGCACAGATACGCAGTATTTT. Its protein product is CSVVLLAASTDTQYF.

This clone has only one observation. V usage is TRBV14 and J usage is TRBJ2-5, with 14 positions matching TRBD2. J lost 6 bases, V lost 4 bases, and 7 bases had no gene match. Germline-derived CDR1 and CDR2 are SGHDN and FVKESK. The length of the CDR3 is 16 residues. The chain's CDR3 is CASSRGLAGGLKTQYF. CDR3 DNA: TGTGCCAGCAGCCGAGGACTAGCGGGGGGTCTTAAGACCCAGTACTTC. Full variable domain (missing parts from reference TRBV14 and TRBJ2-5): EAGVTQFPSHSVIEKGQTVTLRCDPISGHDNLYWYRRVMGKEIKFLLHFVKESKQDESGMPNNRFLAERTGGTYSTLKVQPAELEDSGVYFCASSRGLAGGLKTQYFGPGTRLLVL.

The chain employs TRBV7-8 and TRBJ2-1, with D uncertain. The CDR3 is 13 residues long. In germline, CDR1 is SGHVS, CDR2 FQNEAQ. The V and J ends lost 4 bases and 4 bases respectively, with 8 bases between them. As DNA, the CDR3 is TGTGCCAGCAGCTCAACGGGTTACAATGAGCAGTTCTTC. As protein: CASSSTGYNEQFF.

This chain links TRBV6-1 with TRBJ2-7, with 10 nucleotides matching TRBD1. The length of the CDR3 is 15 residues. The germline V gene has CDR1 MNHNS and CDR2 SASEGT. Trimming removed 1 base from V and 3 bases from J; junction bases left unmatched: 3. The CDR3 here is CASSEGTGGVYEQYF. In DNA form, the CDR3 reads TGTGCCAGCAGTGAAGGGACAGGGGGAGTCTACGAGCAGTACTTC.

The chain links TRBV10-3 to TRBJ1-1; D not certain. There are 11 residues in the CDR3. Germline V gene data show CDR1 as ENHRY and CDR2 as SYGVKD. Trimming removed 10 bases at V and 8 bases at J, with 14 bases between. Written as DNA, the CDR3 is TGTGCCACCAGGAGGGAGAGGGAAGCTTTCTTT. The encoded protein is CATRREREAFF.